Listed below are T cell receptor beta chains from one sample, sequenced in a study of technical replicates of blood from a handful of donors. The method was immunoSEQ multiplex PCR; TCRdb's version includes in-frame clones alone and lacks a portion of them. The sample holds almost 55,000 clones, around 95% seen once. The sequencing input was T cells isolated from PBMCs. These receptor sequences come from a human donor in good health. CDR3s include the opening cysteine and the closing phenylalanine or tryptophan. D genes are given only for firm matches. The listing skips clone size in some rows; elsewhere it reads once, few, many or a size class.

>TRBV18|-|TRBJ2-7|TRBD2
CASSPGLAETYEQYF
TGTGCCAGCTCACCCGGACTAGCGGAGACCTACGAGCAGTACTTC
>TRBV28|-|TRBJ2-7|-
CASSLFSGYEQYF
TGTGCCAGCAGTTTATTTAGCGGCTACGAGCAGTACTTC
>TRBV6-6|-|TRBJ1-1|-
CASSYSLQGTTEAFF
TGTGCCAGCAGTTACTCATTGCAGGGTACGACTGAAGCTTTCTTT
>TRBV5-4|-|TRBJ2-3|TRBD2
CASSLVTSGSNTQYF
TGTGCCAGCAGCTTAGTGACTAGCGGCTCCAATACGCAGTATTTT
>TRBV28|once|TRBJ2-5|TRBD2
CASSLLAGQETQYF
TGTGCCAGCAGTTTGCTAGCGGGGCAAGAGACCCAGTACTTC
>TRBV5-1|-|TRBJ2-7|TRBD1
CASSGRGYEQYF
TGCGCCAGCAGCGGCAGGGGGTACGAGCAGTACTTC
>TRBV5-4|few|TRBJ2-7|TRBD1
CASSLRQGAYEQYF
TGTGCCAGCAGCTTGCGGCAGGGGGCGTACGAGCAGTACTTC
>TRBV11-2|-|TRBJ2-1|-
CASSFGRSSYNEQFF
TGTGCCAGCAGCTTTGGTAGGAGCTCCTACAATGAGCAGTTCTTC
>TRBV7-9|-|TRBJ1-1|-
CAGGQIHTEAFF
TGTGCCGGCGGACAGATTCACACTGAAGCTTTCTTT
>TRBV7-6|once|TRBJ2-7|TRBD1
CASSVGTDTYEQYF
TGTGCCAGCAGCGTCGGGACAGATACCTACGAGCAGTACTTC
>TRBV7-9|once|TRBJ1-5|-
CASSLVGRGDQPQHF
TGTGCCAGCAGCTTAGTAGGCAGGGGAGATCAGCCCCAGCATTTT
>TRBV5-1|-|TRBJ1-1|-
CASSRGTASSTEAFF
TGCGCCAGCAGCAGGGGGACGGCTTCGAGCACTGAAGCTTTCTTT
>TRBV12-5|-|TRBJ2-6|-
CASGLVLSGAGANVLTF
TGTGCTAGTGGTTTGGTACTGTCGGGGGCTGGGGCCAACGTCCTGACTTTC
>TRBV5-1|once|TRBJ2-2|-
CASSLAYSISGELFF
TGCGCCAGCAGCTTGGCCTACTCCATATCCGGGGAGCTGTTTTTT
>TRBV28|-|TRBJ2-7|TRBD1
CATHLTGNSYEQYF
TGTGCCACCCACTTGACAGGGAATTCCTACGAGCAGTACTTC
>TRBV7-9|-|TRBJ2-3|-
CASSPPDYETDTQYF
TGTGCCAGCAGCCCACCCGACTACGAAACAGATACGCAGTATTTT
>TRBV7-9|-|TRBJ1-2|-
CASSLAGGGENYGYTF
TGTGCCAGCAGCTTAGCTGGTGGAGGAGAAAACTATGGCTACACCTTC
>TRBV28|-|TRBJ1-1|-
CASSEVWQGKLNTEAFF
TGTGCCAGCAGTGAGGTTTGGCAGGGGAAATTGAACACTGAAGCTTTCTTT
>TRBV7-9|-|TRBJ2-7|TRBD2
CASSTSRSSGGFSYEQYF
TGTGCCAGCAGCACATCCAGATCTAGCGGGGGGTTCTCCTACGAGCAGTACTTC
>TRBV5-1|-|TRBJ2-7|-
CASSQGGTAYEQYF
TGCGCCAGCAGCCAGGGCGGGACAGCTTACGAGCAGTACTTC
>TRBV11-2|-|TRBJ2-7|TRBD2
CASSPGGLAGDHEQYF
TGTGCCAGCAGCCCCGGAGGGCTAGCGGGAGACCACGAGCAGTACTTC
>TRBV10-1|-|TRBJ2-3|TRBD2
CASRRTSGSTDTQYF
TGCGCCAGCAGAAGGACTAGCGGGAGCACAGATACGCAGTATTTT
>TRBV5-4|-|TRBJ2-7|TRBD1
CASSLWDRSSYEQYF
TGTGCCAGCAGCCTCTGGGACAGAAGCTCCTACGAGCAGTACTTC
>TRBV28|-|TRBJ2-3|TRBD1
CASSGGDTQYF
TGTGCCAGCTCAGGGGGCGATACGCAGTATTTT
>TRBV9|-|TRBJ1-2|TRBD1
CASSVTDRGSYGYTF
TGTGCCAGCAGCGTAACGGACAGGGGCTCCTATGGCTACACCTTC
>TRBV10-3|-|TRBJ1-2|-
CAINRANYGYTF
TGTGCCATCAACAGAGCTAACTATGGCTACACCTTC
>TRBV7-9|-|TRBJ1-5|-
CASSPWTENQPQHF
TGTGCCAGCAGCCCCTGGACAGAAAATCAGCCCCAGCATTTT
>TRBV5-1|-|TRBJ2-5|-
CASSLAGQQETQYF
TGCGCCAGCAGCTTGGCTGGCCAGCAAGAGACCCAGTACTTC
>TRBV7-9|-|TRBJ1-4|-
CASSLADSGEKLFF
TGTGCCAGCAGCTTAGCGGACTCGGGTGAAAAACTGTTTTTT
>TRBV6-5|-|TRBJ2-6|-
CASRPAGANVLTF
TGTGCCAGCAGACCGGCTGGGGCCAACGTCCTGACTTTC
>TRBV7-8|-|TRBJ1-5|TRBD1
CASSHRTGGRSNQPQHF
TGTGCCAGCAGCCACAGGACAGGGGGCAGGAGCAATCAGCCCCAGCATTTT
>TRBV7-9|-|TRBJ2-1|TRBD2
CASLPSGGSYNEQFF
TGTGCTTCACTCCCCAGCGGGGGCTCCTACAATGAGCAGTTCTTC